The 5 T cell receptor beta chains in this list originate from one sample, sequenced in a study of T cells after yellow fever vaccination. TCRdb processed the 5' RACE reads anew with MiXCR; each CDR3 protein has one entry. The sample has 78,000 or so distinct CDR3 sequences, more than 5.5% seen once; the top ten hold 25% to 35%. This specimen consisted of CD8+ T cells sorted from PBMCs, obtained approximately 11 days after the first yellow fever vaccination. Receptors originate from a man aged 18 to 30 who received the YFV17D yellow fever vaccine.

Relative to its sample, this clonotype is medium-sized (0.01 to 0.1%). This chain connects TRBV25-1 to TRBJ2-1; 9 bases match TRBD2. V shed 1 base and J 6 bases; nucleotides not matched to a gene: 4. CDR3 length: 15 residues. The germline V gene has CDR1 MGHDK and CDR2 SYGVNS. Here the CDR3 reads CASSELAGEVNEQFF. CDR3 DNA: TGTGCCAGCAGTGAATTAGCGGGGGAGGTCAATGAGCAGTTCTTC.

This clonotype showed up many times. The V and J genes are TRBV5-5 and TRBJ1-1; D may be TRBD1 (6 bases). Germline assignment: CDR1 SGHKS and CDR2 YYEKEE (reference sequence). The length of the CDR3 is 13 residues. Trimming removed 1 base from V and 6 bases from J, with 10 bases in between. CDR3 in DNA: TGTGCCAGCAGCTTGATGGGGGGCTCTGAAGCTTTCTTT. It translates to CASSLMGGSEAFF.

The chain recombines TRBV6-5 with TRBJ2-5; weak D call: TRBD1 (5 bases). Germline loops: CDR1 MNHEY, CDR2 SVGAGI. The CDR3 is made up of 16 amino acids. V lost 0 bases and J 5 bases, leaving 16 bases between the germline ends. The CDR3 region has the DNA TGTGCCAGCAGTTACTCGGCAGGGTCATTCGGGGAGACCCAGTACTTC. It is translated as CASSYSAGSFGETQYF.

Note on this clonotype: This may come from a read error, since a much larger clone is one base off. The CDR3 DNA follows: TGTGCCAGCAGTTGGACAGCCTTTAACGAGCAGTACTTC. Translating gives CASSWTAFNEQYF. The genes are TRBV6-2 or TRBV6-3 and TRBJ2-7; possibly TRBD1 for D (6 bases). In germline, CDR1 is MNHEY, CDR2 SVGEGT. V shed 4 bases and J shed 5 bases, with 12 bases lying between them. The CDR3 sequence is 13 residues long.

This sequence joins TRBV4-1 and TRBJ2-6, with TRBD1 identical over 10 bases. J lost 0 bases, V lost 4 bases, and 24 bases had no gene match. The CDR3 is 24 residues long. Germline CDR1 MGHRA, CDR2 YSYEKL. For the CDR3, the DNA is TGCGCCAGCAGCCGCTATTACCAAGTGAATCGCCGGGACAGGGGACACTCTGGGGCCAACGTCCTGACTTTC. It is translated as CASSRYYQVNRRDRGHSGANVLTF.